A single sample is the source of the 4 T cell receptor beta chains below, sequenced in a study of post-analysis software for immune sequencing data. Notes on the study in general: There were about 5 TRBV segments more frequent in patients than controls, and TRBV5-6, TRBV5-1 and TRBV20-1 were among them.

Their target antigens are unknown. Included in the TCR beta cDNA libraries were unique molecular identifiers. TCRdb independently ran MiXCR on the PCR reads; one entry per CDR3 protein. The data hold around 190,000 distinct CDR3 sequences, with approximately 28% observed a single time. Sequencing was done on a sample of blood. The receptor source for this set is a girl aged 2 to 17 with multiple sclerosis.

The sample holds many counts of this clonotype. The chain combines TRBV20-1 with TRBJ1-4; tentatively, D is TRBD1 (5 bases). Germline assignment: CDR1 DFQATT and CDR2 SNEGSKA (reference sequence). The CDR3 has 12 residues. V shed 6 bases and J shed 5 bases, with 10 bases lying between them. CDR3 nucleotides: TGCAGTGCAACTGGGGCGAATGAAAAACTGTTTTTT. The encoded protein is CSATGANEKLFF.

Turning to this clonotype: A much larger clone differs by one base, so this may be a read error. The chain combines TRBV12-3 or TRBV12-4 with TRBJ2-3; 9 nucleotides align to TRBD1. The CDR3 totals 15 residues. CDR3 region: CASSSRTGETDAQYF. CDR3 coding DNA: TGTGCCAGCAGTTCTAGGACAGGGGAAACAGATGCGCAGTATTTT.

This clonotype was recorded at least ten times. The rearrangement links TRBV4-2 to TRBJ2-7; possible D gene TRBD2, 6 bases. V lost 5 bases and J 4 bases, leaving 12 bases between the germline ends. This CDR3 contains 13 residues. Germline V gene sequence: CDR1 LGHNA, CDR2 YNFKEQ. DNA for the CDR3: TGTGCCAGCAGCTGGCGGGAAGGGTACGAGCAGTACTTC. Its protein product is CASSWREGYEQYF.

In its sample, this clonotype was seen once. V gene TRBV10-1 combines with J gene TRBJ1-1, with D uncertain. The germline V gene has CDR1 WNHNN and CDR2 SYGVQD (reference sequence). The CDR3 consists of 14 residues. Between the trimmed V and J ends, which lost 2 bases and 1 base, there was a span of 8 bases. CDR3 nucleotides: TGCGCCAGCAGTGAGACCGCCCCGAACACTGAAGCTTTCTTT. It translates to CASSETAPNTEAFF.